These 8 T cell receptor beta chains originate from one sample sequenced in a study of blood T cell repertoires in COVID-19. The data were produced by immunoSEQ multiplex PCR, yet TCRdb's version contains in-frame clones alone and is incomplete. The table includes more than 110,000 clones, roughly 80% detected once. Sequences were obtained from peripheral blood. Receptors were obtained from a woman between 55 and 75 years old with acute or convalescent COVID-19.

V is TRBV5-1 and J is TRBJ2-3; TRBD1 is a possible D gene (5 bases). The CDR3 length is 14 residues. V was cut by 5 bases and J by 5 bases, with 15 bases left in between. Germline assignment: CDR1 SGHRS and CDR2 YFSETQ. The CDR3 protein is CASRLQGMVDTQYF. CDR3 sequence (DNA): TGCGCCAGCAGACTGCAGGGTATGGTAGATACGCAGTATTTT.

The chain employs TRBV6-9 and TRBJ2-7; D is unclear. Germline lookup yields CDR1 MNHGY and CDR2 SVAAGI. CDR3 length: 12 residues. Between the trimmed V and J ends, which lost 8 bases and 2 bases, there was a span of 10 bases. The DNA of the CDR3 is TGTGCCAGCGCCAACATCCCCTACGAGCAGTACTTC. Amino acids: CASANIPYEQYF.

The CDR3 sequence is CASSTDKSSGNTIYF. CDR3 bases: TGTGCCAGCAGCACCGACAAGAGCTCTGGAAACACCATATATTTT. The chain couples TRBV7-9 to TRBJ1-3; D ambiguous. CDR1 SEHNR and CDR2 FQNEAQ come from the germline V gene (reference sequence). The CDR3 runs 15 residues. With 5 bases removed from V and 0 bases from J, the gap between germline ends came to 11 bases.

This clone was seen only once. The chain carries TRBV5-1 and TRBJ2-7; 8 nucleotides align to TRBD1. This CDR3 is built from 14 residues. Germline CDR1 and CDR2: SGHRS and YFSETQ. J gave up 4 bases and V 0 bases, and 3 bases lay outside the gene matches. CDR3 in amino acids: CASSLADRGYEQYF. The CDR3 DNA is TGCGCCAGCAGCTTGGCCGACAGGGGTTACGAGCAGTACTTC.

This chain uses TRBV11-3 with TRBJ2-7; possibly TRBD2 for D (6 bases). The CDR3 sequence is 14 residues long. CDR1 is SGHNT, CDR2 YENEEA, per germline. Deletions cut 5 bases from V and 5 bases from J, with 16 bases between. The CDR3 region has the DNA TGTGCCAGCAGCCTAGGGAGGTTCTATGACGAGCAGTACTTC. This codes for CASSLGRFYDEQYF.

The CDR3 sequence: CSVSGGWGTEAFF. For the CDR3, the DNA is TGCAGCGTATCGGGAGGTTGGGGCACTGAAGCTTTCTTT. The chain joins TRBV29-1 to TRBJ1-1; no clear D. This CDR3 contains 13 residues. V was pared by 6 bases and J by 4 bases, with 15 bases between. Germline values: CDR1 SQVTM, CDR2 ANQGSEA.

The chain links TRBV11-3 to TRBJ2-1; TRBD2 matches 8 bases. Losses at the gene ends were 4 bases for V and 5 bases for J; bases not matched to a gene: 4. Germline values: CDR1 SGHNT, CDR2 YENEEA. The length of the CDR3 is 14 residues. Written as DNA, the CDR3 is TGTGCCAGCAGCTCCCGGGGGGGGGACAATGAGCAGTTCTTC. Its protein product is CASSSRGGDNEQFF.

This chain connects TRBV7-9 to TRBJ2-1; 11 nucleotides line up with TRBD2. Germline assignment: CDR1 SEHNR and CDR2 FQNEAQ (reference sequence). V dropped 4 bases and J dropped 4; count of bases not matched to a gene: 9. This CDR3 is 17 amino acids long. CDR3 bases: TGTGCCAGCAGCTCTGGACTAGGGACTAGCGGATACAATGAGCAGTTCTTC. Translation: CASSSGLGTSGYNEQFF.